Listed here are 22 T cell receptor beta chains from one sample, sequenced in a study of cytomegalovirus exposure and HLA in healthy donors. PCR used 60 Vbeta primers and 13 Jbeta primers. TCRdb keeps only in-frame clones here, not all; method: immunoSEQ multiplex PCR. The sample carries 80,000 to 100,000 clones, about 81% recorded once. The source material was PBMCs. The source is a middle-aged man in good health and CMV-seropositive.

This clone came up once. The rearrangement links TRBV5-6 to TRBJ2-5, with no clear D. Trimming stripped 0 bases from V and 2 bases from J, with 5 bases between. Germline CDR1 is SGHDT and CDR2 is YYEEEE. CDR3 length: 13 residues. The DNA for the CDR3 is TGTGCCAGCAGCTTGGCCATGCAAGAGACCCAGTACTTC. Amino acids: CASSLAMQETQYF.

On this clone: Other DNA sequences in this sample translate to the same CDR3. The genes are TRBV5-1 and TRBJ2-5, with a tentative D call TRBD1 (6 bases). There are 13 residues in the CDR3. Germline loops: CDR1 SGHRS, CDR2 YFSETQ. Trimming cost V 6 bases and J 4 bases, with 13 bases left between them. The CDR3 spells CASTGGGPETQYF. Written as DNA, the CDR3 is TGCGCCAGCACCGGTGGGGGCCCAGAGACCCAGTACTTC.

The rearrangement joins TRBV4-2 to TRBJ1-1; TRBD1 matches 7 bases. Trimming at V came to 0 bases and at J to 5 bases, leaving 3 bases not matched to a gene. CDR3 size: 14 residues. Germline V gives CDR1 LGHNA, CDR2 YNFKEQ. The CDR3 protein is CASSQEGGGTEAFF. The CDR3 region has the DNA TGTGCCAGCAGCCAAGAAGGGGGCGGGACTGAAGCTTTCTTT.

The CDR3 is CASRQGLAKNIQYF. The DNA for the CDR3 is TGTGCCAGTCGACAGGGGCTAGCCAAAAACATTCAGTACTTC. This chain links TRBV2 with TRBJ2-4, with 8 bases identical to TRBD1. The trim removed 9 bases at V and 0 bases at J, leaving 4 bases unmatched. This CDR3 contains 14 residues. The germline V gene encodes CDR1 SNHLY and CDR2 FYNNEI.

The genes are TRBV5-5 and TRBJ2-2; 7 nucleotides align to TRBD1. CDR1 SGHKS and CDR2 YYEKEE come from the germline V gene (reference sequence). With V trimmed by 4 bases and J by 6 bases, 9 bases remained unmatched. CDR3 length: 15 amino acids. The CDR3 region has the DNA TGTGCCAGCAGCATACGGGACAGCTCATCCGGGGAGCTGTTTTTT. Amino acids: CASSIRDSSSGELFF.

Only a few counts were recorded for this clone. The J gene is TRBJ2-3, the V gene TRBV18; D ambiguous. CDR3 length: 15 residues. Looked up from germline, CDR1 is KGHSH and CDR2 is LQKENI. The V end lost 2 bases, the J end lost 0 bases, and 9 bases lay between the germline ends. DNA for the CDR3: TGTGCCAGCTCACCATTGTCCGGGAGCACAGATACGCAGTATTTT. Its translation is CASSPLSGSTDTQYF.

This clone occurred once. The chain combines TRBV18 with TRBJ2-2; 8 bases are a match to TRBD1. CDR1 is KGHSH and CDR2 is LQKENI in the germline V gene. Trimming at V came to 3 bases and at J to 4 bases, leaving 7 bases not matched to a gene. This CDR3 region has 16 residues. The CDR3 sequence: CASSPGDRRSTGELFF. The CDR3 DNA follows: TGTGCCAGCTCACCTGGGGACAGGCGTAGCACCGGGGAGCTGTTTTTT. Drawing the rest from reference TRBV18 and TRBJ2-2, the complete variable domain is NAGVMQNPRHLVRRRGQEARLRCSPMKGHSHVYWYRQLPEEGLKFMVYLQKENIIDESGMPKERFSAEFPKEGPSILRIQQVVRGDSAAYFCASSPGDRRSTGELFFGEGSRLTVL.

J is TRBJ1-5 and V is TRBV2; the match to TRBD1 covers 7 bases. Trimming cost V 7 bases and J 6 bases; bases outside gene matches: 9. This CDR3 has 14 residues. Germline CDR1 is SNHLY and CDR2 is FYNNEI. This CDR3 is CASTGQGVAQPQHF. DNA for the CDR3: TGTGCCAGCACGGGCCAGGGGGTTGCTCAGCCCCAGCATTTT. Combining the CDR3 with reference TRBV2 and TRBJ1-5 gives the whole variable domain EPEVTQTPSHQVTQMGQEVILRCVPISNHLYFYWYRQILGQKVEFLVSFYNNEISEKSEIFDDQFSVERPDGSNFTLKIRSTKLEDSAMYFCASTGQGVAQPQHFGDGTRLSIL.

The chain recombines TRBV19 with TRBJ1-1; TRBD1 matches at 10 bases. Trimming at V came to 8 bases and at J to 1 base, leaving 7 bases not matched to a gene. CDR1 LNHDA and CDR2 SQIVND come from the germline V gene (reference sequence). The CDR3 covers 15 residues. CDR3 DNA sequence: TGTGCCAGTTCTGACAGGGGGCGTGCGAACACTGAAGCTTTCTTT. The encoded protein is CASSDRGRANTEAFF. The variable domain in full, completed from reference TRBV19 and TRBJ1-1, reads DGGITQSPKYLFRKEGQNVTLSCEQNLNHDAMYWYRQDPGQGLRLIYYSQIVNDFQKGDIAEGYSVSREKKESFPLTVTSAQKNPTAFYLCASSDRGRANTEAFFGQGTRLTVV.

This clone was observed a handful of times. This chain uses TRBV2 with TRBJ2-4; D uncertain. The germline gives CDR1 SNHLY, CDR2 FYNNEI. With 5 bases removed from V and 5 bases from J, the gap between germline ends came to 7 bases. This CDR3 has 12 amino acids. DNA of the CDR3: TGTGCCAGCAGTAGCTTTCAAAACATTCAGTACTTC. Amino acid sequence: CASSSFQNIQYF.

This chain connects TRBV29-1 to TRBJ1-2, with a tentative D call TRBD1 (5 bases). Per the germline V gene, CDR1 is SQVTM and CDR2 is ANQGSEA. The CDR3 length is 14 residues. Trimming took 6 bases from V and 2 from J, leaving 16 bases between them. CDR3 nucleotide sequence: TGCAGCGTCCCCCTAGACCAGGGAAACTATGGCTACACCTTC. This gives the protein CSVPLDQGNYGYTF.

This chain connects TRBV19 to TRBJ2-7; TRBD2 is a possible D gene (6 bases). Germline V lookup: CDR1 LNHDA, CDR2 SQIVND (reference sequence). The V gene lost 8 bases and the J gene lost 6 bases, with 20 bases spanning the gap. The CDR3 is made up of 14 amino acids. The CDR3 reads CASAPGLFGSEQYF. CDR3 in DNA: TGTGCCAGTGCCCCGGGACTCTTCGGTAGCGAGCAGTACTTC.

CDR3: CASSGVGRGTEAFF. The CDR3 bases are TGCGCCAGCAGTGGAGTCGGCCGGGGCACTGAAGCTTTCTTT. The rearrangement uses TRBV10-2 and TRBJ1-1; D is uncertain. CDR3 length: 14 residues. CDR1 WSHSY and CDR2 SAAADI come from the germline V gene. The V end was cut by 4 bases, the J end by 4 bases, with 13 bases between.

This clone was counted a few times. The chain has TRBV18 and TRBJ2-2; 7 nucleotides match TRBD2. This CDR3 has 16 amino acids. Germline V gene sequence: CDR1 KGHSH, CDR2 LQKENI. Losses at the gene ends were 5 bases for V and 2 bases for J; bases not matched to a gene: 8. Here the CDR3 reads CASSFQAGLNTGELFF. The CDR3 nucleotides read TGTGCCAGCTCATTCCAAGCGGGACTAAACACCGGGGAGCTGTTTTTT.

CDR3 loop: CASSLATGAGGISYEQYF. The CDR3 DNA is TGTGCCAGCAGCTTGGCTACCGGGGCGGGGGGCATCTCCTACGAGCAGTACTTC. The rearrangement uses TRBV5-5 and TRBJ2-7, with 8 positions matching TRBD2. The J segment lost 0 bases and the V segment lost 0 bases, leaving 11 bases of the junction unmatched. This CDR3 is built from 18 residues. Germline V gene lookup returns CDR1 SGHKS and CDR2 YYEKEE (reference sequence).

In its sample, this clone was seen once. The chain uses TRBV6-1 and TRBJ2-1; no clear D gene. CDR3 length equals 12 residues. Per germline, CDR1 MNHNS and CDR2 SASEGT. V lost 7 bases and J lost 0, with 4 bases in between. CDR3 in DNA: TGTGCCAGCACCGTCTCCTACAATGAGCAGTTCTTC. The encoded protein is CASTVSYNEQFF.

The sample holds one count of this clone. The CDR3 is CASSLGQTLNSPLHF. The CDR3 coding sequence is TGTGCCAGCAGCTTGGGACAGACCCTAAATTCACCCCTCCACTTT. V is TRBV11-2 and J is TRBJ1-6, with 7 bases aligning to TRBD1. CDR3 length: 15 residues. V shed 3 bases and J 7 bases; nucleotides not matched to a gene: 6. Germline lookup yields CDR1 SGHAT and CDR2 FQNNGV.

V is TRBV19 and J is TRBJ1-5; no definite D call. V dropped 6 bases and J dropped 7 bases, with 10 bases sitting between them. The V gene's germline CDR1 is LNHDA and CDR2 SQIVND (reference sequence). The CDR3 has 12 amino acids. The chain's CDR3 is CASSLGGQPQHF. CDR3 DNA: TGTGCCAGTAGCCTGGGAGGCCAGCCCCAGCATTTT.

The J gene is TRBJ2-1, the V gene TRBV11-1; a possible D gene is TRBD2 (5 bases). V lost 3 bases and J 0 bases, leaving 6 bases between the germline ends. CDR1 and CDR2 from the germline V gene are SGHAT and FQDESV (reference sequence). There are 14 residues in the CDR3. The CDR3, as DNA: TGTGCCAGCAGCTTCACTAGCTCCTACAATGAGCAGTTCTTC. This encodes CASSFTSSYNEQFF.

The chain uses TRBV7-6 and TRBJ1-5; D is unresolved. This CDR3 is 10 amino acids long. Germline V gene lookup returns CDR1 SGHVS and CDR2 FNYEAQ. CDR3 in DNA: TGTGCAACCACTCGGGGAAACCAGCATTTT. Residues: CATTRGNQHF.

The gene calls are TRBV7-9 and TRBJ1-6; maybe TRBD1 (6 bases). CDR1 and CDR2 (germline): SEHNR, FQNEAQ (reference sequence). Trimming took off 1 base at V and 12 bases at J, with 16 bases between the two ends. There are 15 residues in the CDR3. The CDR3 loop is CASSLGQGTEGPLHF. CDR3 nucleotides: TGTGCCAGCAGCTTAGGTCAGGGGACCGAGGGACCCCTCCACTTT.

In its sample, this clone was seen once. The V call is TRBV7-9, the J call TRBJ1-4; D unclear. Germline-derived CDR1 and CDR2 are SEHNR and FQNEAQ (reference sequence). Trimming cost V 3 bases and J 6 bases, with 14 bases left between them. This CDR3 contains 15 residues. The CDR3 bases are TGTGCCAGCAGCTTGGCGGGTTTATCGGATGAAAAACTGTTTTTT. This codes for CASSLAGLSDEKLFF.